Following are 9 T cell receptor beta chains from one sample sequenced in a study of cytomegalovirus exposure and HLA in healthy donors. 60 Vbeta and 13 Jbeta primers were used in PCR. Using immunoSEQ multiplex PCR, the repertoire was profiled, and TCRdb retains in-frame clones only, with some absent. Seen here are fewer than 130,000 clones, about 83% observed once, and the top ten hold about 5.2%. The specimen was PBMCs. The receptors were gathered from a female donor in good health and CMV-seropositive.

This clone was recorded a few times. The genes are TRBV7-8 and TRBJ1-3, with 8 bases that match TRBD1. The trim removed 7 bases at V and 4 bases at J, leaving 12 bases unmatched. The CDR3 runs 16 residues. CDR1 is SGHVS and CDR2 is FQNEAQ in the germline V gene. This chain's CDR3 is CASTWTGNVGGNTIYF. CDR3 coding DNA: TGTGCCAGCACTTGGACAGGGAATGTGGGGGGAAACACCATATATTTT.

This chain links TRBV21-1 with TRBJ1-3. TRBV21-1 has pseudogene status. The CDR3 consists of 14 residues. In nucleotides, the CDR3 is TGTGCCAGCAGCAAAGGGGGGGAACGAAACACCATATATTTT. This gives the protein CASSKGGERNTIYF.

Regarding this clone: Germline and junction disagree at one end, which may indicate a read error. The CDR3 sequence is CASSAGQDQKAFF. CDR3 bases: TGTGCTAGCAGCGCGGGACAGGACCAGAAAGCTTTCTTT. The chain has TRBV7-7 and TRBJ1-1; 8 bases align to TRBD1. The CDR3 has 13 residues. In germline, CDR1 is SSHAT, CDR2 FNYEAQ (reference sequence). Variable domain in full (rest from reference TRBV7-7 and TRBJ1-1): GAGVSQSPRYKVTKRGQDVTLRCDPISSHATLYWYQQALGQGPEFLTYFNYEAQPDKSGLPSDRFSAERPEGSISTLTIQRTEQRDSAMYRCASSAGQDQKAFFGQGTRLTVV.

The chain is built from TRBV5-4 and TRBJ2-3; no clear D. The CDR3 totals 14 residues. Trimming removed 1 base at V and 4 bases at J, with 10 bases between. Germline V CDR1 and CDR2: SGHNT, YYREEE (reference sequence). CDR3 loop: CASSLIAESDTQYF. In nucleotides, the CDR3 is TGTGCCAGCAGCTTGATCGCGGAATCAGATACGCAGTATTTT. Full variable domain (outside the CDR3, taken from reference TRBV5-4 and TRBJ2-3): ETGVTQSPTHLIKTRGQQVTLRCSSQSGHNTVSWYQQALGQGPQFIFQYYREEENGRGNFPPRFSGLQFPNYSSELNVNALELDDSALYLCASSLIAESDTQYFGPGTRLTVL.

The chain recombines TRBV28 with TRBJ2-7, with D unclear. This CDR3 region has 11 residues. Germline-derived CDR1 and CDR2 are MDHEN and SYDVKM. V was clipped by 6 bases and J by 4 bases, with 7 bases between them. The CDR3 reads CASRQLYEQYF. The CDR3 region has the DNA TGTGCCAGCAGACAATTATACGAGCAGTACTTC.

This rearrangement joins TRBV30 to TRBJ2-7, with 12 bases matching TRBD2. V gave up 0 bases and J gave up 0 bases; unmatched junction bases: 3. From germline, CDR1 is GTSNPN and CDR2 SVGIG (reference sequence). There are 16 residues in the CDR3. The CDR3 spells CAWSVPGLAGSYEQYF. CDR3 bases: TGTGCCTGGAGTGTACCGGGACTAGCGGGCTCCTACGAGCAGTACTTC.

The V and J genes are TRBV6-6 and TRBJ1-5, with TRBD1 matching 9 bases. V was pared by 3 bases and J by 4 bases, with 7 bases of the junction left unmatched. The CDR3 length is 16 residues. Per germline, CDR1 MNHNY and CDR2 SVGAGI (reference sequence). The CDR3 sequence is CASSYLPGQGNQPQHF. The CDR3 coding sequence is TGTGCCAGCAGTTATCTCCCGGGACAGGGTAATCAGCCCCAGCATTTT.

J is TRBJ2-5 and V is TRBV21-1; TRBD1 was called by the table and not checked on the DNA. TRBV21-1 is an annotated pseudogene. The CDR3 contains 14 residues. CDR3 sequence reads: CASESGATGETQYF. CDR3 nucleotide sequence: TGTGCCAGCGAATCTGGCGCTACAGGAGAGACCCAGTACTTC.

The rearrangement joins TRBV5-1 to TRBJ1-1; the D is unclear. There are 14 residues in the CDR3. Trimming removed 0 bases from V and 4 bases from J, with 10 bases in between. Germline CDR1 reads SGHRS; CDR2 reads YFSETQ. The CDR3 nucleotides read TGCGCCAGCAGCTTGGAAATTTCGGGCACTGAAGCTTTCTTT. This codes for CASSLEISGTEAFF.